These 27 T cell receptor beta chains were sequenced from one sample in a study of T cell responses to AZD1222 COVID-19 vaccine. Clones were read by immunoSEQ multiplex PCR, and TCRdb kept only the in-frame ones, dropping some. The sample holds about 110,000 clones, roughly 92% seen once. The sample here was peripheral blood, taken 28 days after the second AZD1222 dose. These receptors came from an adult who received the AZD1222 COVID-19 vaccine.

This chain links TRBV6-5 with TRBJ2-7, with D unresolved. Per the germline V gene, CDR1 is MNHEY and CDR2 is SVGAGI. CDR3 size: 14 residues. The V end was cut by 5 bases, the J end by 1 base, with 12 bases between. The CDR3: CASSPWRNSYEQYF. The CDR3 DNA is TGTGCCAGCAGTCCATGGCGGAATTCCTACGAGCAGTACTTC.

Only one count was recorded for this clone. The CDR3 sequence is CASSRGGADTIYF. CDR3 sequence (DNA): TGTGCCAGCAGCAGGGGAGGCGCGGACACCATATATTTT. The rearrangement joins TRBV12-3 or TRBV12-4 to TRBJ1-3; possible D gene TRBD1, 6 bases. The V end was cut by 6 bases, the J end by 8 bases, with 14 bases between. This CDR3 spans 13 amino acids.

V usage is TRBV9 and J usage is TRBJ2-7, with D unresolved. This CDR3 spans 13 amino acids. Trimming took off 1 base at V and 5 bases at J, with 10 bases between the two ends. CDR1 and CDR2 (germline): SGDLS, YYNGEE. The CDR3 reads CASSVRTGDEQYF. CDR3 DNA sequence: TGTGCCAGCAGCGTACGGACGGGCGACGAGCAGTACTTC. Together with reference TRBV9 and TRBJ2-7, the CDR3 gives the full variable domain: DSGVTQTPKHLITATGQRVTLRCSPRSGDLSVYWYQQSLDQGLQFLIQYYNGEERAKGNILERFSAQQFPDLHSELNLSSLELGDSALYFCASSVRTGDEQYFGPGTRLTVT.

The chain recombines TRBV5-1 with TRBJ2-2, with 12 bases identical to TRBD2. Per the germline V gene, CDR1 is SGHRS and CDR2 is YFSETQ. CDR3 length: 16 residues. V lost 2 bases, J lost 7 bases, and 6 bases stayed unmatched. For the CDR3, the DNA is TGCGCCAGCAGCTTCGGACTAGCGGGGAAGAACGGGGAGCTGTTTTTT. Its protein product is CASSFGLAGKNGELFF. Complete variable domain (other parts from reference TRBV5-1 and TRBJ2-2): KAGVTQTPRYLIKTRGQQVTLSCSPISGHRSVSWYQQTPGQGLQFLFEYFSETQRNKGNFPGRFSGRQFSNSRSEMNVSTLELGDSALYLCASSFGLAGKNGELFFGEGSRLTVL.

The gene calls are TRBV5-6 and TRBJ2-1, with 9 bases identical to TRBD2. This CDR3 has 14 residues. The germline V gene encodes CDR1 SGHDT and CDR2 YYEEEE. Trimming removed 7 bases from V and 4 bases from J; junction bases left unmatched: 6. CDR3: CASSGLALYNEQFF. In DNA form, the CDR3 reads TGTGCCAGCTCAGGACTAGCGTTGTACAATGAGCAGTTCTTC.

The chain recombines TRBV6-2 or TRBV6-3 with TRBJ1-2, with TRBD1 as a possible D gene (6 bases). The germline V and J ends were trimmed by 6 bases and 0 bases, with 14 bases remaining between them. The CDR3 spans 15 residues. CDR1 and CDR2 from the germline V gene are MNHEY and SVGEGT. CDR3 DNA: TGTGCCAGCAGCACCTGGACAGAAGCTAACTATGGCTACACCTTC. Amino acid sequence: CASSTWTEANYGYTF.

This rearrangement joins TRBV7-9 to TRBJ1-6; a possible D gene is TRBD1 (5 bases). CDR3 size: 18 residues. V dropped 2 bases and J dropped 0 bases, with 14 bases sitting between them. Germline-derived CDR1 and CDR2 are SEHNR and FQNEAQ (reference sequence). The CDR3 coding sequence is TGTGCCAGCAGCTTAAGTCGGGACCCTGGCTCCTATAATTCACCCCTCCACTTT. This sequence encodes CASSLSRDPGSYNSPLHF.

The V call is TRBV4-2, the J call TRBJ2-7, with D perhaps TRBD2 (6 bases). The germline V gene has CDR1 LGHNA and CDR2 YNFKEQ. The CDR3 runs 14 residues. V lost 1 base and J lost 0, with 7 bases in between. The CDR3 loop reads CASSQGGDSYEQYF. CDR3 nucleotide sequence: TGTGCCAGCAGCCAAGGGGGGGACTCCTACGAGCAGTACTTC.

The chain uses TRBV11-3 and TRBJ2-5; 11 positions match TRBD2. With 0 bases clipped from V and 3 bases from J, the junction kept 0 bases outside the gene matches. The CDR3 totals 15 residues. CDR1 and CDR2 from the germline V gene are SGHNT and YENEEA. The CDR3 loop reads CASSLDSGGEETQYF. The CDR3 DNA reads TGTGCCAGCAGCTTAGATAGCGGGGGGGAAGAGACCCAGTACTTC.

The V and J genes are TRBV7-2 and TRBJ1-5; D perhaps matches TRBD1 (6 bases). Germline CDR1 reads SGHTA; CDR2 reads FQGNSA. Trimming took 3 bases from V and 6 from J, leaving 12 bases between them. The CDR3 consists of 14 residues. The CDR3 protein is CASSLNRGFQPQHF. The CDR3 region has the DNA TGTGCCAGCAGCTTGAATAGGGGGTTTCAGCCCCAGCATTTT.

This chain links TRBV19 with TRBJ1-5, with 9 nucleotides matching TRBD1. Germline trimming cut 7 bases from V and 4 bases from J; bases unmatched to any gene: 14. The CDR3 consists of 17 residues. Germline V gene data show CDR1 as LNHDA and CDR2 as SQIVND (reference sequence). The CDR3 DNA sequence: TGTGCCAGTACCACCCCCTCGGGACAGGGAGGTAATCAGCCCCAGCATTTT. Protein: CASTTPSGQGGNQPQHF.

V gene TRBV24-1 combines with J gene TRBJ2-7, with D hard to call. This CDR3 is 16 amino acids long. Germline lookup yields CDR1 KGHDR and CDR2 SFDVKD. Trimming removed 7 bases from V and 2 bases from J, with 20 bases in between. The CDR3 sequence is CATRAIRQDPTYEQYF. The CDR3 nucleotides are TGTGCCACCAGGGCAATTCGGCAGGATCCAACCTACGAGCAGTACTTC.

The rearrangement joins TRBV6-5 to TRBJ2-3, with TRBD1 matching 7 bases. Germline V gives CDR1 MNHEY, CDR2 SVGAGI. After removal of 2 bases from V and 2 bases from J, the junction contained 1 base not matched to a gene. CDR3 length: 14 residues. The CDR3 is CASSYGTATDTQYF. Written as DNA, the CDR3 is TGTGCCAGCAGTTACGGGACAGCCACAGATACGCAGTATTTT.

This clone was counted once. The J gene is TRBJ2-1, the V gene TRBV5-1; 10 bases align to TRBD2. This CDR3 is 15 amino acids long. The germline gives CDR1 SGHRS, CDR2 YFSETQ. V shed 4 bases and J 0 bases; nucleotides not matched to a gene: 1. The CDR3 nucleotides read TGCGCCAGCAGCCTAGCGGGGGTCTCCTACAATGAGCAGTTCTTC. This translates into CASSLAGVSYNEQFF.

This rearrangement joins TRBV19 to TRBJ1-2, with D maybe TRBD1 (6 bases). This CDR3 contains 14 residues. Per germline, CDR1 LNHDA and CDR2 SQIVND (reference sequence). V shed 3 bases and J shed 4 bases, with 12 bases lying between them. Here the CDR3 reads CASSIGAGAYGYTF. The DNA of the CDR3 is TGTGCCAGTAGTATTGGTGCAGGGGCCTATGGCTACACCTTC.

This clone appeared a few times. The chain links TRBV5-1 to TRBJ2-2, with D perhaps TRBD1 or TRBD2 (5 bases each). Germline V gives CDR1 SGHRS, CDR2 YFSETQ. The V gene lost 1 base and the J gene lost 2 bases, with 12 bases spanning the gap. This CDR3 region has 16 residues. This chain's CDR3 is CASSLSWGSNTGELFF. DNA for the CDR3: TGCGCCAGCAGCTTGAGTTGGGGGTCCAACACCGGGGAGCTGTTTTTT.

The chain links TRBV9 to TRBJ2-5, with 11 bases identical to TRBD2. The CDR3 consists of 15 residues. Germline trimming cut 4 bases from V and 2 bases from J; bases unmatched to any gene: 4. Germline CDR1 and CDR2: SGDLS and YYNGEE. The CDR3: CASSSRLAGQETQYF. The DNA of the CDR3 is TGTGCCAGCAGCTCCAGACTAGCGGGGCAAGAGACCCAGTACTTC.

This clone has more than one count but fewer than ten. J is TRBJ1-1 and V is TRBV5-1; 7 bases are shared with TRBD1. Germline values: CDR1 SGHRS, CDR2 YFSETQ. This CDR3 has 15 residues. Losses at the gene ends were 4 bases for V and 2 bases for J; bases not matched to a gene: 8. The CDR3 region is CASSQGTDFNTEAFF. The DNA for the CDR3 is TGCGCCAGCAGCCAAGGGACAGACTTCAACACTGAAGCTTTCTTT.

The chain combines TRBV5-1 with TRBJ2-1; D could derive from TRBD1 or TRBD2 (5 bases each). The germline CDR1 and CDR2 sequences are SGHRS and YFSETQ. V was pared by 2 bases and J by 4 bases, with 10 bases between. This CDR3 comprises 14 residues. The CDR3 DNA follows: TGCGCCAGCAGCTTTGAGGGACGGTACAATGAGCAGTTCTTC. Residues: CASSFEGRYNEQFF.

A single count supports this clone. This rearrangement joins TRBV4-2 to TRBJ2-1; 13 nucleotides line up with TRBD2. This CDR3 region has 17 residues. CDR1 is LGHNA and CDR2 is YNFKEQ in the germline V gene. The trim removed 1 base at V and 7 bases at J, leaving 7 bases unmatched. The CDR3 reads CASSQGPTSGGVNEQFF. Here the CDR3 DNA reads TGTGCCAGCAGCCAAGGTCCTACTAGCGGGGGGGTTAATGAGCAGTTCTTC.

V gene TRBV7-2 combines with J gene TRBJ2-4; 7 bases match TRBD1. CDR3 length: 13 amino acids. Trimming took 5 bases from V and 6 from J; bases not matched to a gene: 4. Per germline, CDR1 SGHTA and CDR2 FQGNSA. As DNA, the CDR3 is TGTGCCAGCAGCCCGGACAGGCGAAACATTCAGTACTTC. Its protein is CASSPDRRNIQYF.

The V gene is TRBV9, the J gene TRBJ1-2; D possibly corresponds to TRBD1 (5 bases). V lost 2 bases to trimming and J lost 1 base, with 18 bases between them. The CDR3 is made up of 17 amino acids. CDR1 is SGDLS, CDR2 YYNGEE, per germline. The CDR3 region has the DNA TGTGCCAGCAGCGTGGGGGGAGACGATAGACTTAACTATGGCTACACCTTC. It is translated as CASSVGGDDRLNYGYTF.

The rearrangement links TRBV27 to TRBJ1-1; D gene ambiguous. The CDR3 sequence is 13 residues long. The V gene lost 0 bases and the J gene lost 1 base, with 3 bases spanning the gap. Germline assignment: CDR1 MNHEY and CDR2 SMNVEV (reference sequence). In DNA form, the CDR3 reads TGTGCCAGCAGTTTATCAGAGAACACTGAAGCTTTCTTT. This sequence encodes CASSLSENTEAFF.

The chain combines TRBV19 with TRBJ1-4, with D possibly matching TRBD1 (5 bases). CDR3 length: 17 amino acids. Germline V lookup: CDR1 LNHDA, CDR2 SQIVND (reference sequence). Trimming removed 5 bases at V and 8 bases at J, with 24 bases between. CDR3 bases: TGTGCCAGTAGTTCCTGGGACCCCACCCCGGCGGCGGAAAAACTGTTTTTT. Translated: CASSSWDPTPAAEKLFF.

The chain joins TRBV9 to TRBJ1-6; 10 bases fit TRBD1. V was pared by 4 bases and J by 8 bases, with 9 bases of the junction left unmatched. There are 16 residues in the CDR3. CDR1 is SGDLS and CDR2 is YYNGEE in the germline V gene. CDR3 sequence: CASSTWDRGFDSPLHF. In DNA, the CDR3 is TGTGCCAGCAGCACTTGGGACAGGGGCTTCGATTCACCCCTCCACTTT.

The chain recombines TRBV2 with TRBJ1-1; TRBD1 is a possible D gene (6 bases). V was shortened by 7 bases and J by 0 bases, with 9 bases between the two germline ends. The germline V gene has CDR1 SNHLY and CDR2 FYNNEI. The CDR3 runs 13 residues. The CDR3 bases are TGTGCCAGCACAGGGGAGGTGAACACTGAAGCTTTCTTT. Translating it yields CASTGEVNTEAFF. Drawing the rest from reference TRBV2 and TRBJ1-1, the complete variable domain is EPEVTQTPSHQVTQMGQEVILRCVPISNHLYFYWYRQILGQKVEFLVSFYNNEISEKSEIFDDQFSVERPDGSNFTLKIRSTKLEDSAMYFCASTGEVNTEAFFGQGTRLTVV.

The chain links TRBV5-5 to TRBJ1-2, with TRBD1 matching 7 bases. Germline-derived CDR1 and CDR2 are SGHKS and YYEKEE (reference sequence). CDR3 length: 14 residues. Trimming at V came to 4 bases and at J to 8 bases, leaving 11 bases not matched to a gene. The CDR3, as DNA: TGTGCCAGCAGCCAGCCGACAGGGCTTGAAGGCTACACCTTC. Amino acid sequence: CASSQPTGLEGYTF.